This T cell receptor (beta chain) appears in the sequencing data of a study of blood T cell repertoires in COVID-19. Overall study context: Specimens from acute and convalescent COVID-19 originated in the United States, Italy and Spain.

Between the trimmed V and J ends, which lost 6 bases and 8 bases, there was a span of 14 bases. There are 13 residues in the CDR3. TCRdb's copy holds only in-frame clones and misses some; the assay was immunoSEQ multiplex PCR. The profile covers about 170,000 clones, with roughly 88% appearing a single time and approximately 1.1% taken by the ten largest. This clonotype was sampled from a man aged 55 to 69 who had recovered from COVID-19. The chain couples TRBV12-3 or TRBV12-4 to TRBJ1-5, with a possible D match to TRBD1 (6 bases). The sample comprised peripheral blood. CDR3: CASSPGGQEPQHF. The CDR3 nucleotides read TGTGCCAGCAGCCCCGGGGGGCAGGAGCCCCAGCATTTT.